This record looks at one TCR beta chain sequence and its context. Its antigen is undetermined. Per the germline V gene, CDR1 is DFQATT and CDR2 is SNEGSKA (reference sequence). This CDR3 contains 16 residues. UMI-labeled 5' RACE TRB cDNA libraries were prepared from the cells. TCRdb reanalyzed the 5' RACE reads and collapses them to one entry per CDR3 protein, without DNA. This table lists about 50,000 distinct CDR3 sequences. The data originate from a study of CXCR3-negative and CXCR3-positive naive CD8 T cells. Findings of the study overall: The study found comparably high diversity in both naive subsets and much lower diversity in memory CD8+ cells.

This receptor was taken from a human donor in good health. Some clones in this sample may be carry-over from other donors' samples. The chain uses TRBV20-1 and TRBJ2-5; there is no DNA to check the TCRdb D call of TRBD1. Sequencing input: naive CXCR3- CD8+ T cells from blood. Subset: CD45RO-CCR7+CD27+CD95- naive CD8+ T cells lacking CXCR3 (TNR3-). The CDR3 reads CSAPHPGRSTGETQYF.